This passage covers 5 T cell receptor beta chains from one sample sequenced in a study of blood T cell repertoires in COVID-19. Measured with immunoSEQ multiplex PCR; TCRdb has only the in-frame clones, and not every one. This sample carries about 130,000 clones, 90% of them seen once, and the ten largest clones take 3% to 4%. Input material: peripheral blood. These receptors were taken from a man over 45 with active COVID-19.

The V gene is TRBV20-1, the J gene TRBJ2-5; no clear D gene. The length of the CDR3 is 11 residues. Trimming pared 4 bases from V and 5 bases from J, leaving 8 bases between. Germline CDR1 and CDR2: DFQATT and SNEGSKA (reference sequence). The CDR3 sequence: CSATKRETQYF. CDR3 coding DNA: TGCAGTGCTACCAAGAGGGAGACCCAGTACTTC.

This clone occurred once. The CDR3 is CASSTKSGIIPDTQYF. The CDR3 coding sequence is TGTGCCAGCAGCACCAAGAGCGGGATTATCCCAGATACGCAGTATTTT. V is TRBV3-1 (or the pseudogene TRBV3-2) and J is TRBJ2-3, with 7 bases aligning to TRBD2. The V and J ends lost 5 bases and 4 bases, in that order; junction bases with no gene match: 12. The germline CDR1 and CDR2 sequences are LGHDT and YNNKEL (reference sequence). The CDR3 spans 16 residues.

CDR3 loop: CASSVGTAEGSYNEQFF. CDR3 in DNA: TGTGCCAGCAGCGTAGGAACGGCGGAGGGCTCCTACAATGAGCAGTTCTTC. The chain recombines TRBV9 with TRBJ2-1, with D possibly TRBD2 on 6 matching bases. The CDR3 sequence is 17 residues long. The V gene's germline CDR1 is SGDLS and CDR2 YYNGEE. Trimming stripped 0 bases from V and 0 bases from J, with 13 bases between.

This clone was seen once. The chain joins TRBV2 to TRBJ2-5; D might be TRBD2 (6 bases). The germline V gene has CDR1 SNHLY and CDR2 FYNNEI. Trimming left V 3 bases short and J 5 bases short, with 16 bases between. The CDR3 runs 15 residues. In DNA form, the CDR3 reads TGTGCCAGCAGTGATATTTACGGGGGTGTTGAGACCCAGTACTTC. As protein: CASSDIYGGVETQYF.

V usage is TRBV7-9 and J usage is TRBJ2-1, with D perhaps TRBD1 (6 bases). The germline V gene encodes CDR1 SEHNR and CDR2 FQNEAQ (reference sequence). The CDR3 is 15 amino acids. The ends were cut back, 5 bases at V and 0 bases at J, with 11 bases in the middle. The CDR3 region has the DNA TGTGCCAGCAGCCTACAGGGCAGCTCCTACAATGAGCAGTTCTTC. Residues: CASSLQGSSYNEQFF.